What follows are 8 T cell receptor beta chains derived from one specimen sequenced in a study of blood T cell repertoires in COVID-19. Sequenced by immunoSEQ multiplex PCR; TCRdb stores in-frame clones only, minus some. The sample records roughly 200,000 clones, approximately 78% being singletons. Sequenced: peripheral blood. All receptors come from an elderly woman with COVID-19, enrolled during active disease.

The chain carries TRBV7-2 and TRBJ2-1; 7 bases match TRBD1. Germline lookup yields CDR1 SGHTA and CDR2 FQGNSA. The CDR3 extends over 13 amino acids. Trimming at V came to 1 base and at J to 10 bases, leaving 4 bases not matched to a gene. CDR3 protein: CASSLGRGREQFF. CDR3 DNA sequence: TGTGCCAGCAGCTTAGGCAGGGGGAGAGAGCAGTTCTTC.

This chain connects TRBV21-1 to TRBJ2-5; the table names TRBD2, a call not compared with the DNA. TRBV21-1 is a pseudogene locus. The CDR3 totals 14 residues. The CDR3 protein is CASSKESVQETQYF. In DNA form, the CDR3 reads TGTGCCAGCAGCAAAGAAAGCGTCCAAGAGACCCAGTACTTC.

The chain combines TRBV18 with TRBJ1-1, with D hard to call. V gave up 0 bases and J gave up 7 bases, with 6 bases separating them. The CDR3 runs 12 residues. CDR1 KGHSH and CDR2 LQKENI come from the germline V gene. CDR3 coding DNA: TGTGCCAGCTCACCACCGACGGGTGAAGCTTTCTTT. Its protein is CASSPPTGEAFF.

J is TRBJ1-1 and V is TRBV5-1, with D possibly TRBD1 on 5 matching bases. The V and J ends lost 3 bases and 7 bases respectively, with 22 bases between them. This CDR3 is 16 amino acids long. Germline CDR1 is SGHRS and CDR2 is YFSETQ. CDR3 DNA: TGCGCCAGCAGCTCCTTAGACAGAATGGGGTTAGGTGAAGCTTTCTTT. It yields the protein CASSSLDRMGLGEAFF.

This clone came up a few times. The rearrangement joins TRBV6-2 or TRBV6-3 to TRBJ2-6, with TRBD1 identical over 9 bases. The trim removed 4 bases at V and 2 bases at J, leaving 0 bases unmatched. Germline CDR1 MNHEY, CDR2 SVGEGT. This CDR3 is built from 15 residues. The CDR3 loop reads CASSWDRAGANVLTF. CDR3 nucleotide sequence: TGTGCCAGCAGTTGGGACAGGGCTGGGGCCAACGTCCTGACTTTC.

This chain links TRBV19 with TRBJ1-6, with D perhaps matching TRBD1 (6 bases). V lost 6 bases, J lost 6 bases, and 18 bases lay in between. CDR1 is LNHDA, CDR2 SQIVND, per germline (reference sequence). The CDR3 runs 16 residues. The CDR3 sequence is CASRAQSDRSNSPLHF. In DNA, the CDR3 is TGTGCCAGTAGGGCGCAATCGGACAGATCTAATTCACCCCTCCACTTT.

The chain links TRBV6-1 to TRBJ1-4; TRBD1 matches at 9 bases. CDR3 length: 16 amino acids. Losses at the gene ends were 2 bases for V and 8 bases for J; bases not matched to a gene: 9. Germline CDR1 MNHNS, CDR2 SASEGT. This CDR3 reads CASSERIGQGREKLFF. CDR3 nucleotides: TGTGCCAGCAGTGAACGTATTGGACAGGGGCGGGAAAAACTGTTTTTT.

CDR3 protein: CASSPNSGPYNEQFF. The CDR3, as DNA: TGTGCCAGCTCACCAAATAGCGGACCCTACAATGAGCAGTTCTTC. J is TRBJ2-1 and V is TRBV18; possible D gene TRBD2, 6 bases. CDR1 is KGHSH, CDR2 LQKENI, per germline. The CDR3 consists of 15 residues. The germline V and J ends were trimmed by 2 bases and 2 bases, with 10 bases remaining between them.